This T cell receptor (beta chain) was captured by sequencing in a study of shared clonotypes between healthy human individuals (TCRdb year 2020). For the study in its entirety: Two women and three men aged 18 to 49 years were included in the cohort. Leukapheresis yielded between about 0.94 and 10 billion PBMCs per donor. Libraries were prepared and TCR repertoires were sequenced by different laboratories using diverse techniques, in order to increase sequencing depth and limit assay-specific biases. To estimate repertoire size and how much clonotype sharing occurs between individuals, the study deeply sequenced the blood TCR repertoires of 4 to 6 healthy adults. For each donor, three plates each were used for CD4 naive and CD4 memory, two plates were used for CD8 naive, and one plate was used for CD8 memory. The investigation overall reported the following: The genetic and exposure-history diversity represented was limited by the small number of donors. Sampling was limited to blood, and TCR repertoires in tissue likely differ from TCR repertoires in blood. Larger estimated clonotype richness was generally found for naive subsets than for memory subsets. Compared with non-shared clonotypes, clonotypes shared by all four sorted-subset donors had higher generation probabilities. Pairwise subsampling indicated that sequencing depth was expected to affect the degree of clonotype sharing among donors. About 5% of naive CD4, approximately 3.7% of naive CD8, approximately 2.2% of memory CD4, and more than 0.35% of memory CD8 clonotypes were shared across several donors. Incomplete sequencing was indicated by rarefaction of sorted-subset datasets, despite the large sequencing depth.

TCR CDR3 regions were amplified from genomic DNA by multiplex PCR using the deep immunoSEQ assay. Extracted genomic DNA from each cell subset was distributed evenly across all wells of several immunoSEQ 96-well plates, and each plate was treated as a replicate. For sorted subsets, around 0.2 ug of genomic DNA, equivalent to 25,000 to 35,000 T cell genomes, went into each replicate PCR. Purified libraries were measured with a Qubit 3.0 fluorometer, size-checked on a Bioanalyzer 2100, and measured again with the KAPA Library Quantification kit. Every immunoSEQ 96-well plate was sequenced on a dedicated single-read 150-cycle Illumina NextSeq 550 flow cell. Concerning the study's data processing: The immunoSEQ output contained only junctional sequences without quality scores, so filtering could not match that applied to full-length reads. To assign V/J genes and CDR3, sequences were annotated against IMGT germline references using PyIR, a Python wrapper for IgBLAST v1.9. Reads with weak V/J assignments (E-value above 1e-6), missing CDR3, stop codons, out-of-frame junctions, or ambiguous translated residues were removed. V3J clonotypes were defined as sequences sharing the same inferred V gene, J gene, and CDR3 amino acid sequence. To compute the percentage overlap between repertoires, the number of shared unique clonotypes was divided by the size of the smaller repertoire. RTK rarefaction, the Chao1 estimator, and Recon v2.1 estimates of unobserved clonotypes were used to assess repertoire richness. Generation probabilities for all TCRbeta clonotypes obtained by the gDNA method from a handful of donors were computed using OLGA. TCRdb retrieved this table from immuneACCESS and kept in-frame rearrangements only. Not all clones are present; in checked studies, unresolved V genes account for under half, and no reason is known for the remainder. D and trimming come from the DNA, and the V and J calls and clone size come from that table. Present in this sample are roughly 2.5 million clones, roughly 92% of which were seen just once. The top ten hold roughly 0.15% of the sample.

On this clone: No cognate antigen has been identified for it. Per-base qualities were not stored, and no clone one base away is much larger.

Taken from the germline V gene, the CDR1 and CDR2 loops are SNHLY and FYNNEI. V gives up 6 bases and J gives up 2 bases, and the segment between their germline ends measures 14 bases. From the cysteine up to the phenylalanine, the CDR3 has a length of 16 residues. Of all the DNA, just the CDR3 is kept, 48 bases in frame from base 1. Healthy HIV-negative adults with no recently reported acute infections or vaccinations were included as donors. All donors were Caucasian adults living in Nashville, Tennessee, USA. CD4+ T cells were enriched by magnetic negative selection; naive cells were then positively selected on CD45RA, and the negative fraction formed the memory subset. After blood collection by leukapheresis, PBMCs were isolated using Ficoll-Histopaque density gradient centrifugation and then cryopreserved in the vapor phase of liquid nitrogen. Analytical flow cytometry was used to check the purity and quantity of each magnetically sorted T cell population. Genomic DNA was isolated from every sorted fraction and measured by UV absorbance on a Nanodrop 2000c.

This chain is built from TRBV2 and TRBJ1-6; no D gene call is confident. This clonotype was sampled from a man between 18 and 29 years old in good health. Sequences were obtained from naive CD4+ T cells sorted from blood. Explained via the paper, the cell subset or site label denotes: CD45RA+ positively selected. The CDR3 in this case is CASRTGPQAYNSPLHF. The base sequence is TGTGCCAGCAGGACCGGGCCCCAGGCCTATAATTCACCCCTCCACTTT.